What follows is one T cell receptor (beta chain) and its context. This sample was taken from a study of T-cell reconstitution after alpha-beta-depleted transplantation in children. The CDR3 is 16 residues long. Unmatched junction bases numbered 14, after V lost 5 bases and J lost 7 bases. Germline V gives CDR1 DFQATT, CDR2 SNEGSKA (reference sequence). As it was prepared, the TCRbeta library received unique molecular identifiers. One entry per CDR3 protein results from TCRdb running MiXCR on the PCR reads. The sample lists 350,000 to 450,000 distinct CDR3 sequences, around 20% occurring once. The source was PBMCs from the stem cell graft donor, collected from the stem cell graft. The rearrangement joins TRBV20-1 to TRBJ2-1; TRBD2 agrees at 10 bases. The receptor was derived from a human donor who donated a stem cell graft to a child with acute myeloid leukemia. CDR3 DNA: TGCAGTGCTCGAAATTTAGCGGGAGGATTGGGGAATGAGCAGTTCTTC. It yields the protein CSARNLAGGLGNEQFF.